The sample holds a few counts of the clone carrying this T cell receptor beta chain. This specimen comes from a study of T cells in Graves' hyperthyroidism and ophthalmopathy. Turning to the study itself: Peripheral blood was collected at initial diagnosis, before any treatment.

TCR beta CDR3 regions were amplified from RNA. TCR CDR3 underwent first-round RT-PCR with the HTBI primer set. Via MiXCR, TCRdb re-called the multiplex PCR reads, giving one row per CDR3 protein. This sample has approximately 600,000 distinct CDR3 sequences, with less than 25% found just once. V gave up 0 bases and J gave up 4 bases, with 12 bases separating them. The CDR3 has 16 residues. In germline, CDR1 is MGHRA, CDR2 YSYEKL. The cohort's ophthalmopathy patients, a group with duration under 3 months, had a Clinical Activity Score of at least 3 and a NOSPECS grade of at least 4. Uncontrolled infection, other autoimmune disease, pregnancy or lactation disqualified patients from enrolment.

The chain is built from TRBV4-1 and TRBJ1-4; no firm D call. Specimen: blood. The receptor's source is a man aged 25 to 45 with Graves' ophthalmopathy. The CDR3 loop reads CASSQDHGRLNEKLFF. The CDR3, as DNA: TGCGCCAGCAGCCAAGATCATGGGCGGCTTAATGAAAAACTGTTTTTT.